Listed below are T cell receptor beta chains from one sample, sequenced in a study of cytomegalovirus exposure and HLA in healthy donors. Libraries were prepared by immunoSEQ multiplex PCR; TCRdb keeps only in-frame clonotypes and omits some of them. Here the sample spans around 140,000 clones, 70% to 80% being singletons. The specimen was PBMCs. The source of these receptors is a woman in her late teens or twenties in good health and CMV-seropositive. The CDR3 runs from the conserved cysteine through the conserved F or W. D genes are given only for firm matches. The size of a clone is reported for some rows only, either as once, few or many, or as a class for expanded clones.

j_call | clone_size | d_call | v_call | cdr3_nt | cdr3_aa
TRBJ2-3 | once | - | TRBV19 | TGTGCCAGTGAAACAGGGTTGAGCACAGATACGCAGTATTTT | CASETGLSTDTQYF
TRBJ1-3 | - | - | TRBV7-6 | TGTGCCAGCAGCTCCAGGGCCAGCTCTGGAAACACCATATATTTT | CASSSRASSGNTIYF
TRBJ1-5 | - | TRBD1 | TRBV9 | TGTGCCAGCAGCGTAGCTGGGACAGCCAATCAGCCCCAGCATTTT | CASSVAGTANQPQHF
TRBJ1-1 | - | - | TRBV28 | TGTGCCAGCAGTCTACTTTCGGGGGGAGGCACTGAAGCTTTCTTT | CASSLLSGGGTEAFF
TRBJ2-2 | - | TRBD1 | TRBV4-1 | TGCGCCAGCAGCCCAATGGGGACAGGGGGCCCCACCGGGGAGCTGTTTTTT | CASSPMGTGGPTGELFF
TRBJ2-4 | - | - | TRBV7-2 | TGTGCCAGCAGCTTAACCCAGGGATCCAAAAACATTCAGTACTTC | CASSLTQGSKNIQYF
TRBJ2-7 | - | TRBD1 | TRBV5-1 | TGCGCCAGCAGCTTGGTGACAGGGTACGAGCAGTACTTC | CASSLVTGYEQYF
TRBJ1-2 | - | - | TRBV2 | TGTGCCAGCACTTTCGTCACAAACTATGGCTACACCTTC | CASTFVTNYGYTF
TRBJ1-5 | - | - | TRBV19 | TGTGCCAGTAGCTCGGGGGGTTGGGGCAATCAGCCCCAGCATTTT | CASSSGGWGNQPQHF
TRBJ1-4 | - | - | TRBV29-1 | TGCAGCGTTGGAGGGTACCCTAATGAAAAACTGTTTTTT | CSVGGYPNEKLFF
TRBJ1-2 | - | TRBD1 | TRBV2 | TGTGCCAGCAGTGCTTTAGTCAGGGGGCGCGATCGAAACTATGGCTACACCTTC | CASSALVRGRDRNYGYTF
TRBJ1-1 | - | - | TRBV27 | TGTGCCAGCAGTCTGAATACAGTCTACCCTGAAGCTTTCTTT | CASSLNTVYPEAFF
TRBJ1-1 | - | - | TRBV5-1 | TGCGCCAGCAGCTTGGACAGGGTAACTGAAGCTTTCTTT | CASSLDRVTEAFF
TRBJ1-4 | - | - | TRBV28 | TGTGCCAGCAGGACCGGGGGAAGTAATGAAAAACTGTTTTTT | CASRTGGSNEKLFF
TRBJ1-5 | - | - | TRBV19 | TGTGCCAGTCGCCGGGACATTGCTCAGCCCCAGCATTTT | CASRRDIAQPQHF
TRBJ2-7 | - | TRBD1 | TRBV5-1 | TGCGCCAGCAGCTTAGCAGGGGGCGTCTCCCGCGAGCAGTACTTC | CASSLAGGVSREQYF
TRBJ1-4 | - | - | TRBV19 | TGTGCCAGTAGTATAGTGGCGGCGAGCGGTGAAAAACTGTTTTTT | CASSIVAASGEKLFF
TRBJ1-5 | - | TRBD1 | TRBV6-1 | TGTGCCAGCAGCCCCCCCGGGACAGGGGGAAAGCCCCAGCATTTT | CASSPPGTGGKPQHF
TRBJ2-5 | - | - | TRBV5-4 | TGTGCCAGCAGCTTGAATAGGGGATCCCAAGAGACCCAGTACTTC | CASSLNRGSQETQYF
TRBJ2-7 | - | - | TRBV27 | TGTGCCAGCAGTCCTTTGGCCGGAGGCCCCTACGAGCAGTACTTC | CASSPLAGGPYEQYF
TRBJ1-2 | - | TRBD1 | TRBV18 | TGTGCCAGCTCACAGGGGGGACAGCTTAACTATGGCTACACCTTC | CASSQGGQLNYGYTF
TRBJ2-7 | - | - | TRBV21-1 | TGTGCCAGCAGCAAATTGGGGAGAAGCCACGAGCAGTACTTC | CASSKLGRSHEQYF
TRBJ2-1 | - | - | TRBV28 | TGTGCCAGCAGCTTAAGGGCAGGGGGGTTCTGGGAGCAGTTCTTC | CASSLRAGGFWEQFF
TRBJ1-1 | - | - | TRBV6-5 | TGTGCCAGCAGTTACGGACTAGGGGTCACTGAAGCTTTCTTT | CASSYGLGVTEAFF
TRBJ2-5 | - | - | TRBV7-2 | TGTGCCAGCAGCTTAGGACTTCAAGAGACCCAGTACTTC | CASSLGLQETQYF
TRBJ1-4 | - | - | TRBV7-2 | TGTGCCAGCCAGGGCAGAGTTTCAACTAATGAAAAACTGTTTTTT | CASQGRVSTNEKLFF
TRBJ2-7 | - | TRBD2 | TRBV11-1 | TGTGCCAGTAGCTTAGGGACTAAATACGAGCAGTACTTC | CASSLGTKYEQYF
TRBJ2-7 | once | TRBD1 | TRBV11-1 | TGTGCCAGCAGCCCGCGGACAGGGTCTCTCTACGAGCAGTACTTC | CASSPRTGSLYEQYF
TRBJ2-6 | - | TRBD1 | TRBV5-1 | TGCGCCAGCAGCTTGGCCGACAGGGTCGTTGGATCTGGGGCCAACGTCCTGACTTTC | CASSLADRVVGSGANVLTF
TRBJ1-6 | - | - | TRBV19 | TGTGCCAGTAGTATAGAGGGCAATTCACCCCTCCACTTT | CASSIEGNSPLHF
TRBJ2-5 | - | - | TRBV2 | TGTGCCAGCAGTGAGGAGGAGACCCAGTACTTC | CASSEEETQYF
TRBJ1-5 | - | TRBD1 | TRBV2 | TGTGCCAGCCGGGGACAGCTCAATCAGCCCCAGCATTTT | CASRGQLNQPQHF
TRBJ2-7 | few | TRBD1 | TRBV7-7 | TGTGCCAGCAGCCGGGACAGGGCGGAAGAGCAGTACTTC | CASSRDRAEEQYF
TRBJ2-2 | - | - | TRBV6-1 | TGTGCCAGTCGCGCGAGTTGGACCGGGGAGCTGTTTTTT | CASRASWTGELFF
TRBJ1-4 | - | - | TRBV6-1 | TGTGCCAGCAGTCCCAGTGCAACTAATGAAAAACTGTTTTTT | CASSPSATNEKLFF
TRBJ2-7 | few | TRBD1 | TRBV5-1 | TGCGCCAGCAGCTCCGCCCCGGGACAGACCTACGAGCAGTACTTC | CASSSAPGQTYEQYF
TRBJ2-5 | - | TRBD2 | TRBV9 | TGTGCCAGCAGCGGCGCAGCGGGGGGGCCTTTAGAGACCCAGTACTTC | CASSGAAGGPLETQYF
TRBJ2-7 | - | TRBD1 | TRBV7-9 | TGTGCCAGCAACACCGGGACAGGGGCCGAGCAGTACTTC | CASNTGTGAEQYF
TRBJ1-2 | - | - | TRBV28 | TGTGCCAGCATGTCCCCGGCCAGGGGTGTCGGCTACACCTTC | CASMSPARGVGYTF
TRBJ1-2 | - | TRBD1 | TRBV7-9 | TGTGCCAGCAGCTTAGTACGGCCAGGGGGCTCCCCCTATGGCTACACCTTC | CASSLVRPGGSPYGYTF